Listed below are T cell receptor beta chains from one sample, sequenced in a study of shared clonotypes between healthy human individuals. Data came from immunoSEQ multiplex PCR; TCRdb stores just in-frame clones and leaves some out. The sample yields some 500,000 clones, 60% to 80% seen once. The sequenced sample consisted of PBMCs. These receptors all come from a woman aged 40 to 50 in good health. Some clones in this sample may be carry-over from other donors' samples. CDR3s include the opening cysteine and the closing phenylalanine or tryptophan. Fields, in order: clone size, V gene, D gene, J gene, CDR3 protein, CDR3 DNA. The D gene is left open where the match is weak. For some rows the clone size is stated as once, few or many, or as a class when expanded; others skip it.

abundance: .; v_gene: TRBV11-2; d_gene: TRBD2; j_gene: TRBJ2-7; CDR3aa: CASSSTSGRAGTYEQYF; CDR3nt: TGTGCCAGCAGCTCGACTAGCGGGAGGGCCGGTACCTACGAGCAGTACTTC
abundance: once; v_gene: TRBV30; d_gene: TRBD1; j_gene: TRBJ2-7; CDR3aa: CAWSGKTGGQQYF; CDR3nt: TGTGCCTGGAGTGGAAAAACAGGGGGACAGCAGTACTTC
abundance: .; v_gene: TRBV7-9; d_gene: TRBD1; j_gene: TRBJ1-1; CDR3aa: CASSLTAGGTEAFF; CDR3nt: TGTGCCAGCAGCTTAACCGCAGGGGGCACTGAAGCTTTCTTT
abundance: .; v_gene: TRBV9; d_gene: .; j_gene: TRBJ2-2; CDR3aa: CASSVVGGELFF; CDR3nt: TGTGCCAGCAGCGTCGTGGGCGGGGAGCTGTTTTTT
abundance: .; v_gene: TRBV28; d_gene: .; j_gene: TRBJ2-1; CDR3aa: CASTANVLAANQFF; CDR3nt: TGTGCCAGCACCGCCAACGTGTTAGCGGCCAATCAGTTCTTC
abundance: .; v_gene: TRBV11-2; d_gene: .; j_gene: TRBJ1-5; CDR3aa: CASSLQENQPQHF; CDR3nt: TGTGCCAGCAGCCTACAGGAGAATCAGCCCCAGCATTTT
abundance: many; v_gene: TRBV5-1; d_gene: TRBD1; j_gene: TRBJ1-1; CDR3aa: CASNLGQGGEAFF; CDR3nt: TGCGCCAGCAACCTGGGGCAGGGGGGTGAAGCTTTCTTT
abundance: .; v_gene: TRBV7-2; d_gene: .; j_gene: TRBJ2-4; CDR3aa: CASSLWDIGYIQYF; CDR3nt: TGTGCCAGCAGCTTATGGGACATCGGGTACATTCAGTACTTC
abundance: .; v_gene: TRBV11-2; d_gene: .; j_gene: TRBJ2-1; CDR3aa: CASSIQGVGNEQFF; CDR3nt: TGTGCCAGCAGCATACAGGGAGTCGGGAATGAGCAGTTCTTC
abundance: .; v_gene: TRBV9; d_gene: TRBD2; j_gene: TRBJ2-7; CDR3aa: CASSPEAGSSYEQYF; CDR3nt: TGTGCCAGCAGCCCAGAAGCGGGGAGCTCCTACGAGCAGTACTTC